The rows below give T cell receptor beta chains drawn from one sample of a study of blood T cell repertoires in COVID-19. TCRdb keeps only in-frame clones here, not all; method: immunoSEQ multiplex PCR. The sample gives 200,000 to 300,000 clones, 84% of which show up once; more than 1.5% is in the top ten. Sequenced sample: peripheral blood. The source of these receptors is a middle-aged woman who had recovered from COVID-19. Both conserved end residues are part of each CDR3. A D gene is named only where the DNA matches it firmly. Size is stated for part of the rows, as once, few or many counts, or as a class when the clone is expanded.

J gene,D gene,clone size,V gene,CDR3 DNA,CDR3 protein
TRBJ2-2,-,-,TRBV5-4,TGTGCCAGCAGCTTGGAAGGGGTGGGCGGGGAGCTGTTTTTT,CASSLEGVGGELFF
TRBJ2-7,TRBD1,-,TRBV4-2,TGTGCCAGCAGCCCTTCGAAGGACAGGTGGGCTTCCTACGAGCAGTACTTC,CASSPSKDRWASYEQYF
TRBJ2-2,-,few,TRBV4-1,TGCGCCAGCAGCCTCAGACCGCTCAGGGGGGAGCTGTTTTTT,CASSLRPLRGELFF
TRBJ2-2,-,-,TRBV7-7,TGTGCCAGCAGCCCCCTGACATTCACCGGGGAGCTGTTTTTT,CASSPLTFTGELFF
TRBJ2-3,-,-,TRBV7-6,TGTGCCAGCAGCCAAAACGGGGGGCCCGATACGCAGTATTTT,CASSQNGGPDTQYF
TRBJ2-2,-,few,TRBV7-3,TGTGCCAGCAGCCAACTTAATACGAACACCGGGGAGCTGTTTTTT,CASSQLNTNTGELFF
TRBJ1-2,-,many,TRBV9,TGTGCCAGCAGCGTAGGGAGGACAGACTATGGCTACACCTTC,CASSVGRTDYGYTF
TRBJ2-1,TRBD1,-,TRBV18,TGTGCCAGCTCACCGATGGGAGGGACAGGGGTATCCTACAATGAGCAGTTCTTC,CASSPMGGTGVSYNEQFF
TRBJ1-1,-,-,TRBV18,TGTGCCAGCTCACGACAGGACGCCTTTAACACTGAAGCTTTCTTT,CASSRQDAFNTEAFF
TRBJ2-4,TRBD1,once,TRBV7-3,TGTGCCAGCAGTAAACAGGGGACGGGAAACATTCAGTACTTC,CASSKQGTGNIQYF
TRBJ1-6,-,-,TRBV11-3,TGTGCCAGCAGCCAGGGCTATAATTCACCCCTCCACTTT,CASSQGYNSPLHF
TRBJ1-6,TRBD1,-,TRBV6-6,TGTGCCAGCGGTCCGGGGACAGTGGCATCTTGGGTCCACTTT,CASGPGTVASWVHF
TRBJ1-1,-,-,TRBV6-1,TGTGCCAGCAGTGAATGGGAGGGAATGAACACTGAAGCTTTCTTT,CASSEWEGMNTEAFF
TRBJ1-2,-,-,TRBV6-5,TGTGCCAGCAACAGTCGGGGGGGGCTGCCTTTTTCATTC,CASNSRGGLPFSF
TRBJ2-1,-,-,TRBV14,TGTGCCAGCAGCCAAGTCCGGGGCAATGAGCAGTTCTTC,CASSQVRGNEQFF
TRBJ2-1,TRBD1,-,TRBV28,TGTGCCAGTCTTTTAGGGACAGGGAAATATGAGCAGTTCTTC,CASLLGTGKYEQFF
TRBJ2-3,-,-,TRBV19,TGTGCCAGTAGTGAGGGACTGATCCGCACAGATACGCAGTATTTT,CASSEGLIRTDTQYF
TRBJ2-5,-,-,TRBV19,TGTGCCAGTAGTACTACTTCGACAGGGACCCAGTACTTC,CASSTTSTGTQYF
TRBJ2-5,-,-,TRBV6-5,TGTGCCAGCAGTTCCCGGGGTTCGTTCCAAGAGACCCAGTACTTC,CASSSRGSFQETQYF
TRBJ2-1,TRBD2,-,TRBV7-6,TGTGCCAGCAGCTGGACTAGCGGGGGGGGGAATGAGCAGTTCTTC,CASSWTSGGGNEQFF
TRBJ1-5,-,-,TRBV19,TGTGCCAGTAGTATAGTCCCCACAGGGATCAATCAGCCCCAGCATTTT,CASSIVPTGINQPQHF
TRBJ1-2,TRBD1,once,TRBV2,TGTGCCAGCAGTGGGGGACAGGGGAGTTACGGCTACACCTTC,CASSGGQGSYGYTF
TRBJ1-2,-,once,TRBV5-4,TGTGCCAGCAGCTTGCCAGGGGTCTATGGCTACACCTTC,CASSLPGVYGYTF
TRBJ2-5,-,-,TRBV5-4,TGTGCCAGCAGCTTGGGACAGGAGGAAGAGACCCAGTACTTC,CASSLGQEEETQYF
TRBJ2-1,TRBD2,once,TRBV5-5,TGTGCCAGCAGCTTCAGCGCCCTAGCGGCGCCCTCCTACAATGAGCAGTTCTTC,CASSFSALAAPSYNEQFF
TRBJ1-2,TRBD1,-,TRBV6-5,TGTGCCAGCCGGGGGGGGACAGGGGACTATGGCTACACCTTC,CASRGGTGDYGYTF
TRBJ1-1,-,-,TRBV28,TGTGCCAGCAGTTTATATGCCGGGTTGGGTGAAGCTTTCTTT,CASSLYAGLGEAFF
TRBJ2-1,TRBD2,-,TRBV15,TGTGCCACCAGCAGAGATCCCGGGGGGGCGGATGAGCAGTTCTTC,CATSRDPGGADEQFF
TRBJ2-2,TRBD1,-,TRBV5-1,TGCGCCAGCAGCCCCTGGACAGGGATGGCCGGGGAGCTGTTTTTT,CASSPWTGMAGELFF
TRBJ1-4,TRBD1,-,TRBV5-1,TGCGCCAGCAGCTTGTCAGGGACAGGGGGTGAAAAACTGTTTTTT,CASSLSGTGGEKLFF
TRBJ2-5,TRBD2,-,TRBV6-5,TGTGCCAGCAGTCACTCGGGGCTAGCGGGCGAGACCCAGTACTTC,CASSHSGLAGETQYF
TRBJ2-5,TRBD2,-,TRBV5-1,TGCGCCAGCAGCTACGGGGAGCGGGGGGGCGAAGAGACCCAGTACTTC,CASSYGERGGEETQYF
TRBJ1-2,-,-,TRBV29-1,TGCAGCGTTCAACAGAGCTATGGCTACACCTTC,CSVQQSYGYTF
TRBJ1-6,-,-,TRBV3-1/TRBV3-2,TGTGCCAGCAGCCTCAGGGACAATAATTCACCCCTCCACTTT,CASSLRDNNSPLHF
TRBJ1-4,-,-,TRBV4-1,TGCGCCAGCAGGCAAACCTCCGGACAGGAAAAACTGTTTTTT,CASRQTSGQEKLFF
TRBJ1-3,-,once,TRBV6-5,TGTGCCAGCAGTTACGGAACGGGGGGCTATGGAAACACCATATATTTT,CASSYGTGGYGNTIYF
TRBJ1-6,TRBD1,-,TRBV19,TGTGCCAGTAGTATGGGACAGGTCGGATCACCCCTCCACTTT,CASSMGQVGSPLHF